The 11 T cell receptor beta chains given below trace back to one sample, sequenced in a study of blood T cell repertoires in COVID-19 (TCRdb year 2020). The receptor library was made with the immunoSEQ multiplex PCR assay. TCRdb's version of the immuneACCESS table is confined to in-frame rearrangements and falls short of the full clone set. An unresolved V gene accounts for under half of the shortfall where checked; the remainder is of unknown origin. The sample table lists about 52,000 clones, just over 85% of them with a count of one. About 14% of the sample is held by the ten biggest clonotypes. The sequencing sample was made of peripheral blood. The receptor source for this set is an older man with acute or convalescent COVID-19.

V gene TRBV7-3 combines with J gene TRBJ1-5, with 10 positions matching TRBD1. The trim removed 6 bases at V and 5 bases at J, leaving 7 bases unmatched. Germline CDR1 SGHTA, CDR2 FQGTGA. The CDR3 is 15 residues long. The CDR3 here is CASRPSGTGDQPQHF. The CDR3 DNA follows: TGTGCCAGCAGGCCCTCCGGGACAGGGGATCAGCCCCAGCATTTT.

There are a few counts of this clone. This chain uses TRBV10-3 with TRBJ1-6, with D possibly TRBD1 on 5 matching bases. Germline V CDR1 and CDR2: ENHRY, SYGVKD. CDR3 size: 16 residues. Between the trimmed V and J ends, which lost 6 bases and 6 bases, there was a span of 18 bases. CDR3 amino acids: CAISAGQFYPNSPLHF. In DNA, the CDR3 is TGTGCCATCAGCGCAGGGCAATTCTATCCTAATTCACCCCTCCACTTT.

The chain uses TRBV7-2 and TRBJ1-3; D call uncertain. Trimming took off 1 base at V and 1 base at J, with 8 bases between the two ends. Germline V gives CDR1 SGHTA, CDR2 FQGNSA. The CDR3 loop spans 15 amino acids. The CDR3 DNA reads TGTGCCAGCAGCTTAGGAGGGTTTTCTGGAAACACCATATATTTT. Translating gives CASSLGGFSGNTIYF. Complete variable domain (other parts from reference TRBV7-2 and TRBJ1-3): GAGVSQSPSNKVTEKGKDVELRCDPISGHTALYWYRQSLGQGLEFLIYFQGNSAPDKSGLPSDRFSAERTGGSVSTLTIQRTQQEDSAVYLCASSLGGFSGNTIYFGEGSWLTVV.

In DNA, the CDR3 is TGTGCCAGCAGCTTCGGACTAGCGGGAGTTGTGGAGACCCAGTACTTC. Translating it yields CASSFGLAGVVETQYF. The V gene is TRBV7-9, the J gene TRBJ2-5, with 13 bases identical to TRBD2. V lost 3 bases, J lost 5 bases, and 6 bases stayed unmatched. The CDR3 runs to 16 residues. Per the germline V gene, CDR1 is SEHNR and CDR2 is FQNEAQ (reference sequence).

The chain uses TRBV7-9 and TRBJ1-1; possibly TRBD1 for D (5 bases). V was trimmed by 5 bases and J by 0 bases, leaving 16 bases between them. The CDR3 loop spans 16 amino acids. Germline V gene sequence: CDR1 SEHNR, CDR2 FQNEAQ (reference sequence). Here the CDR3 DNA reads TGTGCCAGCAGCGAGCGCCAGGGAATTATGAACACTGAAGCTTTCTTT. This codes for CASSERQGIMNTEAFF.

This sequence joins TRBV2 and TRBJ2-2, with TRBD1 identical over 7 bases. The CDR3 consists of 14 residues. The germline gives CDR1 SNHLY, CDR2 FYNNEI. Germline trimming cut 6 bases from V and 6 bases from J; bases unmatched to any gene: 7. The CDR3 sequence is CASSFMQGAGELFF. The DNA of the CDR3 is TGTGCCAGCAGCTTCATGCAGGGGGCCGGGGAGCTGTTTTTT.

The chain recombines TRBV3-1 (or the pseudogene TRBV3-2) with TRBJ1-2; TRBD1 aligns across 8 bases. V lost 0 bases, J lost 4 bases, and 1 base stayed unmatched. The CDR3 totals 14 residues. Germline V gives CDR1 LGHDT, CDR2 YNNKEL (reference sequence). CDR3 sequence: CASSQETGGYGYTF. CDR3 bases: TGTGCCAGCAGCCAAGAAACAGGGGGCTATGGCTACACCTTC.

The V call is TRBV2, the J call TRBJ2-1; 13 bases map to TRBD2. CDR1 and CDR2 (germline): SNHLY, FYNNEI. Trimming removed 6 bases from V and 7 bases from J; junction bases left unmatched: 6. CDR3 size: 15 residues. The CDR3 region is CASRSTSGGVNEQFF. CDR3 DNA sequence: TGTGCCAGCAGGAGTACTAGCGGGGGGGTTAATGAGCAGTTCTTC.

The CDR3 coding sequence is TGTGCCAGCAGTTTCGGGGAGGGGGTTGGCTACACCTTC. Protein sequence: CASSFGEGVGYTF. This chain joins TRBV12-3 or TRBV12-4 and TRBJ1-2; perhaps TRBD1 as D (6 bases). The CDR3 loop spans 13 amino acids. The V and J ends lost 3 bases and 7 bases respectively, with 12 bases between them.

The chain has TRBV5-1 and TRBJ2-5, with 11 nucleotides matching TRBD2. With 1 base clipped from V and 3 bases from J, the junction kept 2 bases outside the gene matches. Per the germline V gene, CDR1 is SGHRS and CDR2 is YFSETQ. The CDR3 covers 15 residues. CDR3 DNA: TGCGCCAGCAGCTTGCTAGCGGGGGGTGAAGAGACCCAGTACTTC. Translation gives CASSLLAGGEETQYF.

V is TRBV4-1 and J is TRBJ2-1, with D possibly TRBD2 on 5 matching bases. Germline values: CDR1 MGHRA, CDR2 YSYEKL. V gave up 4 bases and J gave up 0 bases, with 13 bases separating them. This CDR3 is 16 amino acids long. The CDR3 DNA reads as TGCGCCAGCAGCCGGCCAGGTCGGGGCTCCTACAATGAGCAGTTCTTC. It specifies CASSRPGRGSYNEQFF.